This TCR beta chain emerged from a study of blood T cells in healthy people across ages. This clonotype was observed many times. Alongside a J-beta primer mix, a sample-barcoded 5' primer served in a second PCR lasting roughly 6 to 12 cycles. TCRdb re-called the 5' RACE reads with MiXCR, one entry per CDR3 protein. The sample holds about 780,000 distinct CDR3 sequences, around a quarter seen once. Germline CDR1 is WNHNN and CDR2 is SYGVQD (reference sequence). The CDR3 is 14 residues long. Trimming cost V 0 bases and J 2 bases, with 7 bases left between them. This sample was also put to use in a study of T cells of mothers and their children. That source adds: Reads recorded for TCR beta CDR3 numbered over 8.5 million per mother and approximately 2.9 million per child.

The chain carries TRBV10-1 and TRBJ2-5; tentative D call: TRBD1 (5 bases). Sequencing used blood. This TCR came from a boy between 10 and 17 years old in good health. The CDR3 DNA reads TGCGCCAGCAGTGAGTCGGGGCCTCAAGAGACCCAGTACTTC. Translation gives CASSESGPQETQYF.